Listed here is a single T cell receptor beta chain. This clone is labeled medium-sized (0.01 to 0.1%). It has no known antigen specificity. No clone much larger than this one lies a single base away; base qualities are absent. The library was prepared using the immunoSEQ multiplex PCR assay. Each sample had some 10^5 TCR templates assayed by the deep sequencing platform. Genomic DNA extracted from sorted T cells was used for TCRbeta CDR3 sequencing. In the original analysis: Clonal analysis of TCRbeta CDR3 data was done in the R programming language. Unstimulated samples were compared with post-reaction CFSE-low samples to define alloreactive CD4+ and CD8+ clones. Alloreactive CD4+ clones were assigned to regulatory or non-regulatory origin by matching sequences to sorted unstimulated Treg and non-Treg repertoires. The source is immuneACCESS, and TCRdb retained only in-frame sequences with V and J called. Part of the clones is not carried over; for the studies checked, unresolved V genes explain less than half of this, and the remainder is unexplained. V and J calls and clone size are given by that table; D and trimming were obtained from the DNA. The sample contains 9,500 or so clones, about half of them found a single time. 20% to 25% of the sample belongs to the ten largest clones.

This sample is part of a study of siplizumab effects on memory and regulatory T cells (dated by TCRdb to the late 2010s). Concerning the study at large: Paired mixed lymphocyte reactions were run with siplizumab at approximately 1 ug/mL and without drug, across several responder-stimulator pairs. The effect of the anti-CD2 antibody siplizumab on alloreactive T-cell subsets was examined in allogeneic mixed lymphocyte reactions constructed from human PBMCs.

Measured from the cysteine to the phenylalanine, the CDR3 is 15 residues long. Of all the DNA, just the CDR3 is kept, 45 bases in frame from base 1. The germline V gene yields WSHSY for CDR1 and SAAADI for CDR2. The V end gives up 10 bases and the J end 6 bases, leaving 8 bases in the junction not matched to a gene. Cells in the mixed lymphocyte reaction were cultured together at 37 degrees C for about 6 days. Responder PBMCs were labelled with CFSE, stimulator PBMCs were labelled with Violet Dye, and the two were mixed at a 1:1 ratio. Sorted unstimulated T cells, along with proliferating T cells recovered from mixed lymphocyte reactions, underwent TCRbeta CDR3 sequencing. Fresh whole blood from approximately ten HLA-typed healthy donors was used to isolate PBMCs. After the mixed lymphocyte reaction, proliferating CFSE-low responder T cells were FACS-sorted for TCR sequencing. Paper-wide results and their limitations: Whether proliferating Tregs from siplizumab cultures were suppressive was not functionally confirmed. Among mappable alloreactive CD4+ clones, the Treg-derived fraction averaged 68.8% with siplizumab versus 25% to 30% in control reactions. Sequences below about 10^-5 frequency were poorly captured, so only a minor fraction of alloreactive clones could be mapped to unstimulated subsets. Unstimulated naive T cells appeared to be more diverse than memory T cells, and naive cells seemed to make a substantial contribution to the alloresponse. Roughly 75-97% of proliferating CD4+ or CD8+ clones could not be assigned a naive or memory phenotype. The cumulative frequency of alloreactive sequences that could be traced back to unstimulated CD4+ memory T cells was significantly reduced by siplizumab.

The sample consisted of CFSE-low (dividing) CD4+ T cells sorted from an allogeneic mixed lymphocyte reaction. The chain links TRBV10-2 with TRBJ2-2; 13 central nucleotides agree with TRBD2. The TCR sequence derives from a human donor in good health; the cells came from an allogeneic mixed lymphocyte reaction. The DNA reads TGCGCCACCAGGACTAGCGGGAGAGGAGCCGGGGAGCTGTTTTTT. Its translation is CATRTSGRGAGELFF.